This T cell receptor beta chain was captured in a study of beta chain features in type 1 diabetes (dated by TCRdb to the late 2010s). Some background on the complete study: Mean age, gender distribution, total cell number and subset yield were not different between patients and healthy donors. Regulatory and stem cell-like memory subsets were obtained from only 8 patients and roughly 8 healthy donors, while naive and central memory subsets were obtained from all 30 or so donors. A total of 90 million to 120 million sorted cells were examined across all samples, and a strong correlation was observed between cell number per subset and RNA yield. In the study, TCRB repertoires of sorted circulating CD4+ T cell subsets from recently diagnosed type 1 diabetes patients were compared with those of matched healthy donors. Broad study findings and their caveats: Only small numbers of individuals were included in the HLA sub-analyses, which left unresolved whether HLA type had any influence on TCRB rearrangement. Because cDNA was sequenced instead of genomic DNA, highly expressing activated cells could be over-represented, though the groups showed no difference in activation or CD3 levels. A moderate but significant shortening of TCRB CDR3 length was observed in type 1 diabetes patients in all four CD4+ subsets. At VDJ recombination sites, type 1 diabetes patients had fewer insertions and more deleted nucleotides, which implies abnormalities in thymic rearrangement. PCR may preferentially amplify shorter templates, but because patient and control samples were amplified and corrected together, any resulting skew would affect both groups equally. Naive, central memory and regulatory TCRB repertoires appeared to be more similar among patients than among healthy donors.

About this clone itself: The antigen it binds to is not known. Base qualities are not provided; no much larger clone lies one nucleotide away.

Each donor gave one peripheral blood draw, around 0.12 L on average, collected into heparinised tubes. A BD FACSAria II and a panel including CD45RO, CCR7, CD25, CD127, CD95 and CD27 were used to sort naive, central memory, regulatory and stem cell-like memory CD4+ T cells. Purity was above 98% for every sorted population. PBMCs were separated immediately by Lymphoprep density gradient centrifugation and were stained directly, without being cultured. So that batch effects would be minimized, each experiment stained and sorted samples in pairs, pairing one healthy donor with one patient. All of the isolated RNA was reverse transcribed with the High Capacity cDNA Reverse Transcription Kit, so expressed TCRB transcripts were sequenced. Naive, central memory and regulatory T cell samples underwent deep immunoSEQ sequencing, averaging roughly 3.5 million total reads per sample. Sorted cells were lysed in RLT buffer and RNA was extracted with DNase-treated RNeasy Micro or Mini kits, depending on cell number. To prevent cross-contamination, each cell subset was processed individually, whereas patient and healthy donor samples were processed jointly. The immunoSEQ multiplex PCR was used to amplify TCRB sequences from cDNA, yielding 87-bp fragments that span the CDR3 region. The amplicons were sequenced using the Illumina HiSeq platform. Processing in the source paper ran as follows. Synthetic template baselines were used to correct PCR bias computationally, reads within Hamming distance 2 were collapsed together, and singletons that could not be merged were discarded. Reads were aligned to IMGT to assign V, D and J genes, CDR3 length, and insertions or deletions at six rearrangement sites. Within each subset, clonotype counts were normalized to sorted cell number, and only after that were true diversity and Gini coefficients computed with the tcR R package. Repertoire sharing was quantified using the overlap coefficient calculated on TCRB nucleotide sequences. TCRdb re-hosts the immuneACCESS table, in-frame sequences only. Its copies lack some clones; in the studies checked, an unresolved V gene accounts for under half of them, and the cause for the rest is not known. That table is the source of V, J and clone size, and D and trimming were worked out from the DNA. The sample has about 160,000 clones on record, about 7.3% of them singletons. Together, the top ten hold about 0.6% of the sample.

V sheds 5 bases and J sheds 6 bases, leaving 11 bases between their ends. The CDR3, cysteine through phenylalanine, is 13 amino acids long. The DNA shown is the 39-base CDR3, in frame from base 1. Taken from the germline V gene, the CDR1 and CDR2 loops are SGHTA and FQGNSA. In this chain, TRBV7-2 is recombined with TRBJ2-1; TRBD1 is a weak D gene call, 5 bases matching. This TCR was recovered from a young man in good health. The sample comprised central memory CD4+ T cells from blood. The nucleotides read TGTGCCAGCAGCCTCCGACAGACCAATGAGCAGTTCTTC. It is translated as CASSLRQTNEQFF. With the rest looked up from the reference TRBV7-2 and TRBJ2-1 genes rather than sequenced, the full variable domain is GAGVSQSPSNKVTEKGKDVELRCDPISGHTALYWYRQSLGQGLEFLIYFQGNSAPDKSGLPSDRFSAERTGGSVSTLTIQRTQQEDSAVYLCASSLRQTNEQFFGPGTRLTVL.